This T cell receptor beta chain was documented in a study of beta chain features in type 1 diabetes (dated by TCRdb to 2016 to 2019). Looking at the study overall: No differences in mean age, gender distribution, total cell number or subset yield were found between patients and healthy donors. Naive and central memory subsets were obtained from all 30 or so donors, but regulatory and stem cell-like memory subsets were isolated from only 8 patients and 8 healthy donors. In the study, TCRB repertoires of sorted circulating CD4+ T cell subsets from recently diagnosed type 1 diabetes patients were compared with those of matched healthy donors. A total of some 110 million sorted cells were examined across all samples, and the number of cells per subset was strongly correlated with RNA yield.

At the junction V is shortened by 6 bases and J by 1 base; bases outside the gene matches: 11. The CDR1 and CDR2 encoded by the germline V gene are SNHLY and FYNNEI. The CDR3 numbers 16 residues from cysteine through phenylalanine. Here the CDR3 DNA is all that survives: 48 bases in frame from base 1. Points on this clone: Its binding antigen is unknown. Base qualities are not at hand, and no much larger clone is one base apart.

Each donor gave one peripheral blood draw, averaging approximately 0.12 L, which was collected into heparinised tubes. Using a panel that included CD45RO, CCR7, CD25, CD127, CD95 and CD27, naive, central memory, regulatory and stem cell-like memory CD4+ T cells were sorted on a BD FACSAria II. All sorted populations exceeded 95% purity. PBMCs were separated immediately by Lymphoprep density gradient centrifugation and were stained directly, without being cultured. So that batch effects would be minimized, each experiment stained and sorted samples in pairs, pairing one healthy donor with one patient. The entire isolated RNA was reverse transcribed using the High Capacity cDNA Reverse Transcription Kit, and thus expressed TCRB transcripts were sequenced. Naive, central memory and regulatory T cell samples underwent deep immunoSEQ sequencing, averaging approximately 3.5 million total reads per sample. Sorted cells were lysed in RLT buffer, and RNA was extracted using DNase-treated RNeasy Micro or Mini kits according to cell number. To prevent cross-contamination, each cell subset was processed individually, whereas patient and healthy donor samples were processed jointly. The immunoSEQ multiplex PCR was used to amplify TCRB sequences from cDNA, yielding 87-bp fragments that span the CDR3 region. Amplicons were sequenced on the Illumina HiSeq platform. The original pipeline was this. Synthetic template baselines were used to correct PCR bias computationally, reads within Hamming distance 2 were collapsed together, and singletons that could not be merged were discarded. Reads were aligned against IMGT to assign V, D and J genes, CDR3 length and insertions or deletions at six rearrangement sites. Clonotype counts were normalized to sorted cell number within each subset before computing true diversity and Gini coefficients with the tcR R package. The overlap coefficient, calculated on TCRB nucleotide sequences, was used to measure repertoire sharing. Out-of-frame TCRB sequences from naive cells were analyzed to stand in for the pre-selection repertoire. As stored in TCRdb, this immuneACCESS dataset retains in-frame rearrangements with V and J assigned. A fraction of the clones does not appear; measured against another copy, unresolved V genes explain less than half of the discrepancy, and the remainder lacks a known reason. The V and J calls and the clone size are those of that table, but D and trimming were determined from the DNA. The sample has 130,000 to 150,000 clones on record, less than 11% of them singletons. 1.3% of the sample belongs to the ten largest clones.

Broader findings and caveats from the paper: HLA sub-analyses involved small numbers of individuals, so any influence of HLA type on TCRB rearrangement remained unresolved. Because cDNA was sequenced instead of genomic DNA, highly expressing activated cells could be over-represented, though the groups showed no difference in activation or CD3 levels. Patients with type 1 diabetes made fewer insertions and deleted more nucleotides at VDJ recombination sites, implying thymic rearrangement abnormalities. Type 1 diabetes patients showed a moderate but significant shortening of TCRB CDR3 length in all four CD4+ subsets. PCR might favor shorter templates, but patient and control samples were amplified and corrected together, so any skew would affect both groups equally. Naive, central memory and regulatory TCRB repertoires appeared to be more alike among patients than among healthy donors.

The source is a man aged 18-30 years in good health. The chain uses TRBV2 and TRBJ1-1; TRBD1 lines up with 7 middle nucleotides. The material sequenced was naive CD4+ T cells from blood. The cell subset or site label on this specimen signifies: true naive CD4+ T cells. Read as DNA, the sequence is TGTGCCAGCAGGACCCGGGACAGAGGAAAGAACACTGAAGCTTTCTTT. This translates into CASRTRDRGKNTEAFF.